Each of the 10 T cell receptor beta chains below was sequenced from the same sample in a study of T cell responses to AZD1222 COVID-19 vaccine. Generated by immunoSEQ multiplex PCR, the TCRdb table keeps only in-frame clones and is missing some. The table shows more than 85,000 clones, with 91% occurring only once. The sequences come from peripheral blood, collected on day 0 of AZD1222 vaccination. These receptors all stem from an adult in good health.

The chain has TRBV5-1 and TRBJ1-1, with a tentative D call TRBD1 (6 bases). The CDR3 has 17 amino acids. V was cut by 3 bases and J by 1 base, with 19 bases left in between. CDR1 is SGHRS and CDR2 is YFSETQ in the germline V gene. DNA for the CDR3: TGCGCCAGCAGCTGGGAACCCACAGGGCTGGCGAACACTGAAGCTTTCTTT. It specifies CASSWEPTGLANTEAFF.

The chain has TRBV29-1 and TRBJ1-1; maybe TRBD1 (5 bases). There are 12 residues in the CDR3. Germline CDR1 and CDR2: SQVTM and ANQGSEA. The ends were cut back, 7 bases at V and 2 bases at J, with 11 bases in the middle. CDR3 sequence (DNA): TGCAGCGCCCAGGGTTTTAACACTGAAGCTTTCTTT. The encoded protein is CSAQGFNTEAFF. Full variable domain (remainder filled in from reference TRBV29-1 and TRBJ1-1): SAVISQKPSRDICQRGTSLTIQCQVDSQVTMMFWYRQQPGQSLTLIATANQGSEATYESGFVIDKFPISRPNLTFSTLTVSNMSPEDSSIYLCSAQGFNTEAFFGQGTRLTVV.

This chain links TRBV7-9 with TRBJ1-2; D is ambiguous. Deletions cut 3 bases from V and 2 bases from J, with 10 bases between. CDR3 size: 14 residues. Germline V gene data show CDR1 as SEHNR and CDR2 as FQNEAQ (reference sequence). CDR3 amino acids: CASSFAGGNYGYTF. As DNA, the CDR3 is TGTGCCAGCAGCTTCGCTGGTGGGAACTATGGCTACACCTTC.

This chain connects TRBV5-6 to TRBJ1-2, with TRBD1 matching over 8 bases. From germline, CDR1 is SGHDT and CDR2 YYEEEE. CDR3 length: 15 residues. J lost 2 bases, V lost 4 bases, and 7 bases had no gene match. Written as DNA, the CDR3 is TGTGCCAGCAGCGGACTGACAGGGGCGAACTATGGCTACACCTTC. It encodes CASSGLTGANYGYTF. Looking up the rest from reference TRBV5-6 and TRBJ1-2 gives the full variable domain: DAGVTQSPTHLIKTRGQQVTLRCSPKSGHDTVSWYQQALGQGPQFIFQYYEEEERQRGNFPDRFSGHQFPNYSSELNVNALLLGDSALYLCASSGLTGANYGYTFGSGTRLTVV.

This clone was observed once. The chain carries TRBV10-1 and TRBJ2-3, with D possibly being TRBD2 (5 bases). Germline assignment: CDR1 WNHNN and CDR2 SYGVQD (reference sequence). The CDR3 spans 15 residues. The germline V and J ends were trimmed by 2 bases and 0 bases, with 9 bases remaining between them. As DNA, the CDR3 is TGCGCCAGCAGTGAGAAGGGAGCGAGCACAGATACGCAGTATTTT. Its protein product is CASSEKGASTDTQYF.

The chain employs TRBV18 and TRBJ1-1, with D tentatively TRBD1 (6 bases). The V and J ends lost 3 bases and 8 bases respectively, with 19 bases between them. CDR1 and CDR2 from the germline V gene are KGHSH and LQKENI. The CDR3 runs 15 residues. CDR3 residues: CASSPFPSGGGEAFF. CDR3 coding DNA: TGTGCCAGCTCACCGTTTCCCTCGGGGGGCGGGGAAGCTTTCTTT.

In its sample, this clone was seen once. The rearrangement links TRBV6-5 to TRBJ1-2; D not resolved. The V gene's germline CDR1 is MNHEY and CDR2 SVGAGI. The V end was cut by 0 bases, the J end by 4 bases, with 12 bases between. The CDR3 contains 15 residues. The CDR3, as DNA: TGTGCCAGCAGTTACTCATGGGAACTTTCCTATGGCTACACCTTC. Its protein is CASSYSWELSYGYTF.

As for this clone: This specimen includes other DNA sequences encoding the same CDR3. The V gene is TRBV10-3, the J gene TRBJ1-2; D is unresolved. This CDR3 is built from 12 residues. V was cut by 2 bases and J by 4 bases, with 5 bases left in between. Germline V gene lookup returns CDR1 ENHRY and CDR2 SYGVKD. Here the CDR3 reads CAISEAVYGYTF. CDR3 bases: TGTGCCATCAGTGAGGCAGTCTATGGCTACACCTTC.

The chain combines TRBV5-1 with TRBJ2-5; 11 bases line up with TRBD2. J lost 4 bases, V lost 0 bases, and 8 bases had no gene match. The CDR3 has 17 amino acids. Germline values: CDR1 SGHRS, CDR2 YFSETQ. CDR3 protein: CASSLEVAGGPRETQYF. The CDR3 DNA follows: TGCGCCAGCAGCTTGGAGGTAGCGGGGGGGCCGAGAGAGACCCAGTACTTC. The full variable domain, completed using reference TRBV5-1 and TRBJ2-5, is KAGVTQTPRYLIKTRGQQVTLSCSPISGHRSVSWYQQTPGQGLQFLFEYFSETQRNKGNFPGRFSGRQFSNSRSEMNVSTLELGDSALYLCASSLEVAGGPRETQYFGPGTRLLVL.

The chain is built from TRBV9 and TRBJ1-2, with 8 bases that match TRBD1. V trimming: 3 bases; J trimming: 6 bases; junction bases outside the gene matches: 7. Germline V CDR1 and CDR2: SGDLS, YYNGEE. The CDR3 consists of 14 residues. The CDR3 protein is CASSDGQGSNGYTF. DNA of the CDR3: TGTGCCAGCAGCGACGGACAGGGAAGCAATGGCTACACCTTC.